The 6 T cell receptor beta chains below were found in one sample sequenced in a study of cytomegalovirus exposure and HLA in healthy donors (dated by TCRdb to about 2017). The library was built by means of the immunoSEQ multiplex PCR assay. TCRdb limited this immuneACCESS table to in-frame rearrangements with V and J called. A share of clones is missing; checked studies link under half to unresolved V genes, and the rest is unexplained. In all, the sample holds about 120,000 clones, and 85% to 90% of those were seen once. Approximately 1% of the sample is held by the ten biggest clonotypes. What was sequenced was PBMCs. The receptors come from a young woman in good health and CMV-seronegative.

Here the CDR3 reads CASSYSTQGNTEAFF. CDR3 DNA: TGTGCCAGCAGTTACTCGACGCAGGGGAACACTGAAGCTTTCTTT. The chain carries TRBV6-5 and TRBJ1-1; a weak D match, TRBD1 (5 bases). The germline V gene has CDR1 MNHEY and CDR2 SVGAGI. This CDR3 has 15 residues. The V gene lost 0 bases and the J gene lost 1 base, with 9 bases spanning the gap.

The V and J genes are TRBV15 and TRBJ2-7; 7 nucleotides line up with TRBD1. Losses at the gene ends were 0 bases for V and 0 bases for J; bases not matched to a gene: 5. The CDR3 runs 16 residues. Per germline, CDR1 LNHNV and CDR2 YYDKDF (reference sequence). The CDR3 nucleotides are TGTGCCACCAGCAGAGATAGGGGACAGAGCTCCTACGAGCAGTACTTC. Protein: CATSRDRGQSSYEQYF.

This chain links TRBV6-6 with TRBJ1-2; D not resolved. V was cut by 0 bases and J by 0 bases, with 8 bases left in between. Germline loops: CDR1 MNHNY, CDR2 SVGAGI (reference sequence). This CDR3 has 15 residues. The CDR3 nucleotides read TGTGCCAGCAGTTACTCGAGCGTAGCTAACTATGGCTACACCTTC. Protein: CASSYSSVANYGYTF.

The CDR3 spells CASSSTGAGNTIYF. The CDR3, as DNA: TGTGCCAGCAGTTCTACAGGGGCTGGAAACACCATATATTTT. This chain uses TRBV28 with TRBJ1-3, with TRBD1 identical over 7 bases. With V trimmed by 4 bases and J by 2 bases, 2 bases remained unmatched. Germline lookup yields CDR1 MDHEN and CDR2 SYDVKM. The length of the CDR3 is 14 residues.

The V gene is TRBV4-1, the J gene TRBJ2-3; tentative D call: TRBD1 (6 bases). V was shortened by 1 base and J by 0 bases, with 14 bases between the two germline ends. CDR1 and CDR2 from the germline V gene are MGHRA and YSYEKL. CDR3 length: 17 residues. The CDR3 DNA reads TGCGCCAGCAGCCAAGGTACGACAGGTACTAGCACAGATACGCAGTATTTT. Amino acid sequence: CASSQGTTGTSTDTQYF.

The V and J genes are TRBV30 and TRBJ1-3; D is ambiguous. With 4 bases removed from V and 4 bases from J, the gap between germline ends came to 14 bases. The CDR3 runs to 14 residues. Germline V gene sequence: CDR1 GTSNPN, CDR2 SVGIG (reference sequence). The CDR3 spells CAWNPSVLGNTIYF. The CDR3 DNA reads as TGTGCCTGGAATCCGTCGGTTTTGGGAAACACCATATATTTT. Based on the CDR3 plus reference TRBV30 and TRBJ1-3, the full variable domain is SQTIHQWPATLVQPVGSPLSLECTVEGTSNPNLYWYRQAAGRGLQLLFYSVGIGQISSEVPQNLSASRPQDRQFILSSKKLLLSDSGFYLCAWNPSVLGNTIYFGEGSWLTVV.